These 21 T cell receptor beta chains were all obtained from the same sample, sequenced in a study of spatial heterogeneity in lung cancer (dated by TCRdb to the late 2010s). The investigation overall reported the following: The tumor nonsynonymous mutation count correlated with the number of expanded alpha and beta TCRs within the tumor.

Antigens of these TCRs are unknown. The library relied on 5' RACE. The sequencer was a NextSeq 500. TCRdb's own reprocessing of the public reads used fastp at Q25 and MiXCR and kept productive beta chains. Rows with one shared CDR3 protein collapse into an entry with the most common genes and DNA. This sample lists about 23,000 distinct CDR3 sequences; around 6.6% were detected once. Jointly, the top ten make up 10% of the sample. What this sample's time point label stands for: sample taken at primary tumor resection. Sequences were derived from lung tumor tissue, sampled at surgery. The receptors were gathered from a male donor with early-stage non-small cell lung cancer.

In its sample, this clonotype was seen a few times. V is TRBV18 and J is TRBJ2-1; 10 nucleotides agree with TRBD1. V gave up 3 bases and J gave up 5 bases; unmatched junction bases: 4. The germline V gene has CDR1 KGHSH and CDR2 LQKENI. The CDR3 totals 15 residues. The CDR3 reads CASSPRDRGHNEQFF. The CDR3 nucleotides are TGTGCCAGCTCACCCCGGGACAGGGGTCACAATGAGCAGTTCTTC.

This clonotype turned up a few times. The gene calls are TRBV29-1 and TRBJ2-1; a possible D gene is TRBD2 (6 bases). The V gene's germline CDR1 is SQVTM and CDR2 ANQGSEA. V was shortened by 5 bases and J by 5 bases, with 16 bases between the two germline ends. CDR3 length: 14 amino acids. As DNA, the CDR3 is TGCAGCGTTAGGAAAGGGAGGTTGAACAATGAGCAGTTCTTC. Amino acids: CSVRKGRLNNEQFF.

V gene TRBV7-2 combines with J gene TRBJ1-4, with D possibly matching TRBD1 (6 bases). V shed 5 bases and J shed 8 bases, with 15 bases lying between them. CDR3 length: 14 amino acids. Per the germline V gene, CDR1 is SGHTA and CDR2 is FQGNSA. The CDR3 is CASSHGGAGEKLFF. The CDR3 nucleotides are TGTGCCAGCAGCCACGGGGGCGCAGGGGAAAAACTGTTTTTT.

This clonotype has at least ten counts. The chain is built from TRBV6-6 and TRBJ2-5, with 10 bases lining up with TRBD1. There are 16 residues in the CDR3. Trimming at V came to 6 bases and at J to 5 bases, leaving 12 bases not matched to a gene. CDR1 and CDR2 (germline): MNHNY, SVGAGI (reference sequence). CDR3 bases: TGTGCCAGCAGCCGGCCCCTGACAGGGGGCGTGGAGACCCAGTACTTC. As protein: CASSRPLTGGVETQYF.

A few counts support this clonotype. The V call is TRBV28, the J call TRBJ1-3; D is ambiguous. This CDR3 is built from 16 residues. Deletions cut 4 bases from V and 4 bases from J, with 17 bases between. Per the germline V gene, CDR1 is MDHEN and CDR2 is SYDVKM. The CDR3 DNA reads TGTGCCAGCAGTTCCCCCCCCGGCGCCGGAGGAAACACCATATATTTT. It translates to CASSSPPGAGGNTIYF. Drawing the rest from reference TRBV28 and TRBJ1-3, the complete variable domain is DVKVTQSSRYLVKRTGEKVFLECVQDMDHENMFWYRQDPGLGLRLIYFSYDVKMKEKGDIPEGYSVSREKKERFSLILESASTNQTSMYLCASSSPPGAGGNTIYFGEGSWLTVV.

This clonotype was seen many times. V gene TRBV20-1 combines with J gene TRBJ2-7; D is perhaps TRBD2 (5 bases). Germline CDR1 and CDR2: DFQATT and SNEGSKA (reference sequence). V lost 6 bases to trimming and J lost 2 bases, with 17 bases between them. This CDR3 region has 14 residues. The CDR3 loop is CSAVRDRRTYEQYF. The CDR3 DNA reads TGCAGTGCCGTCCGGGATCGAAGAACCTACGAGCAGTACTTC.

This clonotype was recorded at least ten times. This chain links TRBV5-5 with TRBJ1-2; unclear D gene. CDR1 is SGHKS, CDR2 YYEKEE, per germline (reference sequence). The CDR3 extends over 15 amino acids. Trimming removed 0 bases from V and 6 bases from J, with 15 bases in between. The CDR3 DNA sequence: TGTGCCAGCAGCTTGGGTTTAGGAGCTGATCATGGCTACACCTTC. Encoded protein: CASSLGLGADHGYTF.

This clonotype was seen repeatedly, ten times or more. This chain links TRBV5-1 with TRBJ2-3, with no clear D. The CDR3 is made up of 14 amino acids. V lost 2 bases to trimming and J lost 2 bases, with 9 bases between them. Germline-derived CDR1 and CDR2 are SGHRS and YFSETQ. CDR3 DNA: TGCGCCAGCAGCTTCCCCAGTCCCACAGATACGCAGTATTTT. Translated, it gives CASSFPSPTDTQYF.

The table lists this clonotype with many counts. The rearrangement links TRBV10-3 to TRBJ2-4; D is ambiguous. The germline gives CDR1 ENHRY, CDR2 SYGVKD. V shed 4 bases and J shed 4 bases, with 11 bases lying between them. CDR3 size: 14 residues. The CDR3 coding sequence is TGTGCCATCAGTGGGGGAAATGGAAAAAACATTCAGTACTTC. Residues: CAISGGNGKNIQYF.

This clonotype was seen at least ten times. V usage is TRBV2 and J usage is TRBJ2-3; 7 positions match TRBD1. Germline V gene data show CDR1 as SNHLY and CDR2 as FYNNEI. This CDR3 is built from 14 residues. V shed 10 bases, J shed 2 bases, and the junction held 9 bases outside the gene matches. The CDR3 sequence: CAIRDRGITDTQYF. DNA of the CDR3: TGTGCCATACGGGACAGAGGTATCACAGATACGCAGTATTTT.

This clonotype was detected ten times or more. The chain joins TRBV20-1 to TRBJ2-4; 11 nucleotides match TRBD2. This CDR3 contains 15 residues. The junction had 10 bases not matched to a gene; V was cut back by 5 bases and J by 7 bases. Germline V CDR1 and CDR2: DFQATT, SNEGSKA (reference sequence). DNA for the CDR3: TGCAGTGCTCGGCCTCCTAGCGGGGGGCGGAACATTCAGTACTTC. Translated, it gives CSARPPSGGRNIQYF.

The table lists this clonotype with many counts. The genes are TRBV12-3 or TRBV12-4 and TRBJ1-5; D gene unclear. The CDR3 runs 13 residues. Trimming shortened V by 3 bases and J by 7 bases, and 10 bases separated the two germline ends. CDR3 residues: CASSLDGRQPQHF. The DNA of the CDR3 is TGTGCCAGCAGTTTGGACGGGAGGCAGCCCCAGCATTTT.

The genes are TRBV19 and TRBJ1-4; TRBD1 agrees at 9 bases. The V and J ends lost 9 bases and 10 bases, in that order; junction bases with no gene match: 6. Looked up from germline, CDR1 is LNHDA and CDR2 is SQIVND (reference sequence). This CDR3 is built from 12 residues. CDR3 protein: CASRDRVAKLFF. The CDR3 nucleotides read TGTGCCAGCCGGGACAGGGTGGCAAAACTGTTTTTT.

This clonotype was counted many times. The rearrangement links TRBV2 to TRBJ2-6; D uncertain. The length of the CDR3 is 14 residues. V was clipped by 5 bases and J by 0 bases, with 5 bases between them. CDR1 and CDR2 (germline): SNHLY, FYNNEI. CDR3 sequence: CASSRDSGANVLTF. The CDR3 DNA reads TGTGCCAGCAGTAGGGACTCTGGGGCCAACGTCCTGACTTTC.

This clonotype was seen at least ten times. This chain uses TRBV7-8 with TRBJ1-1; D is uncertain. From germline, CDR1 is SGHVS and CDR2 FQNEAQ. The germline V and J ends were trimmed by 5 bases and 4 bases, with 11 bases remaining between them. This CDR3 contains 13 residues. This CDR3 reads CASSPDIITEAFF. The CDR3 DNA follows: TGTGCCAGCAGCCCAGATATCATCACTGAAGCTTTCTTT.

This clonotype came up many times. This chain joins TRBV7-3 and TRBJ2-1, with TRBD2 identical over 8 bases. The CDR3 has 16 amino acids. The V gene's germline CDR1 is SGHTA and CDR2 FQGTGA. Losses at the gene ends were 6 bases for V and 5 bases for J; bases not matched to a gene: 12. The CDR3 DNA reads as TGTGCCAGCAGTCCCGGGGGGGGACTTCAAAACAATGAGCAGTTCTTC. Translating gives CASSPGGGLQNNEQFF.

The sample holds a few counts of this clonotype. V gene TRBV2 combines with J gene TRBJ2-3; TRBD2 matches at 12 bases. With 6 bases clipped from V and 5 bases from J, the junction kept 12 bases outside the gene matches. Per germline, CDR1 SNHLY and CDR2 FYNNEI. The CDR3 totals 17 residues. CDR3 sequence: CASRPRTSGDRGDTQYF. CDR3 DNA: TGTGCCAGCAGACCCAGGACTAGCGGGGATCGTGGAGATACGCAGTATTTT.

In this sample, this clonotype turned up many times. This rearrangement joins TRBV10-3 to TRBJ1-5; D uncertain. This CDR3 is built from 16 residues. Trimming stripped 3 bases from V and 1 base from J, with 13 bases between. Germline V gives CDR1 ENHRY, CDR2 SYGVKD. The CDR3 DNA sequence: TGTGCCATCAGTGATAGTCGAGTATCAAGCAATCAGCCCCAGCATTTT. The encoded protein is CAISDSRVSSNQPQHF.

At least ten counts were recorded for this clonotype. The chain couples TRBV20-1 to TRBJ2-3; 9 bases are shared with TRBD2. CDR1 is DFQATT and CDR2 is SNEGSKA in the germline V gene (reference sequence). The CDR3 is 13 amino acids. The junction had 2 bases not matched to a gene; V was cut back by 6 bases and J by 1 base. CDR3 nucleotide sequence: TGCAGTGCCCGGACTAGCGGCACAGATACGCAGTATTTT. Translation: CSARTSGTDTQYF.

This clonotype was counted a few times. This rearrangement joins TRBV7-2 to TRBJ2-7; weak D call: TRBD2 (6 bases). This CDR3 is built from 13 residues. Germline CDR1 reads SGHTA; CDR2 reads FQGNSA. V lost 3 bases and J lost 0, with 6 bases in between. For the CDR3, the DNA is TGTGCCAGCAGCTTGACTAGCTCCTACGAGCAGTACTTC. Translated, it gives CASSLTSSYEQYF.

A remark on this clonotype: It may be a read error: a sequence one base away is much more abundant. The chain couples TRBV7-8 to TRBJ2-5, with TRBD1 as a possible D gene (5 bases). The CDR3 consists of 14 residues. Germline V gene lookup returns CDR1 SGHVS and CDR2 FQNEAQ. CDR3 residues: CASSLERQQEAQYF. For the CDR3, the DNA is TGTGCCAGCAGCTTAGAGAGACAGCAAGAGGCCCAGTACTTC.